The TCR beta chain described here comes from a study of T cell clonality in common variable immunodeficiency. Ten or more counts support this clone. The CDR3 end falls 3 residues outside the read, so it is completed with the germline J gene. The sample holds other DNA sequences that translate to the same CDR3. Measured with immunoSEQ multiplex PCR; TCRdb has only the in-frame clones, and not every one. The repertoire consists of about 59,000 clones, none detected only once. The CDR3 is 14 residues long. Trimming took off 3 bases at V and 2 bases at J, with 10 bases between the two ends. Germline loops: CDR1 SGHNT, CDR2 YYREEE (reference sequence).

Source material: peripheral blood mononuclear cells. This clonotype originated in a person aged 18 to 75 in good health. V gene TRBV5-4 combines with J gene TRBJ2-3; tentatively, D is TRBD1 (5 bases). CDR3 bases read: TGTGCCAGCAGCTATGACAGACCCACAGATACG. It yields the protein CASSYDRPTDT. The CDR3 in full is CASSYDRPTDTQYF.